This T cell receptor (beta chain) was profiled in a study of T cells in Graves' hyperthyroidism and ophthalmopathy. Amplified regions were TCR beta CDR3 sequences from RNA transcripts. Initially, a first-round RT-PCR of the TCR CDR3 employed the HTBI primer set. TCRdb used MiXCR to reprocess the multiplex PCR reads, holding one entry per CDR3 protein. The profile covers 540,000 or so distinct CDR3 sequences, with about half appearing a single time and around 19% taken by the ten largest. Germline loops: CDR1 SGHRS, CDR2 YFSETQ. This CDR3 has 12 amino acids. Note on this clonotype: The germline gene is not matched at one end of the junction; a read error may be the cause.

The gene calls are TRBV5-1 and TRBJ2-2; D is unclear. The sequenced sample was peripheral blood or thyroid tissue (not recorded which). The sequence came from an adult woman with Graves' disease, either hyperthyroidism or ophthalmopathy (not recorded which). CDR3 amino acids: CASSLNTEELFF. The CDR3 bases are TGCGCCAGCAGCCTCAACACCGAGGAGCTGTTTTTT.